This TCR beta chain was sequenced for a study of molecular identifiers for immune sequencing clone quantification. On the study more broadly: In replicates, RNA from roughly 21,000 or 96,000 naive CD8 cells was divided five ways and four parts were sequenced. Study results and caveats: The share of molecules held by clones above 20 RNA copies was over 99% in effector cells and under 1% in naive cells.

Libraries of naive CD8 cells were prepared from 20,000 to 1,000,000 sorted cells using 10%, 30% or 50% RNA. Sorting selected naive CD8 T cells with a CD8+CD4-CCR7+CD45RA+ phenotype. The table lists this clonotype with a few counts. What it binds is unknown. V gave up 0 bases and J gave up 0 bases; unmatched junction bases: 8. The germline CDR1 and CDR2 sequences are DFQATT and SNEGSKA (reference sequence). The CDR3 has 17 amino acids. In TCRdb, the PCR reads were re-called with MiXCR into one record per CDR3 protein. The sample gives around 470,000 distinct CDR3 sequences, around a fifth of which show up once; 0.84% is in the top ten.

J is TRBJ1-5 and V is TRBV20-1, with TRBD1 matching over 7 bases. This clonotype was obtained from a human donor in good health. Some libraries in this study had Jurkat cell RNA spiked in. The sequenced sample was naive CD8+ T cells from blood, with Jurkat cell RNA spiked in. Subset in this sample: FACS-sorted CD8+CD4-CCR7+CD45RA+ naive T cells. CDR3 nucleotide sequence: TGCAGTGCTAGAGATCGGGAGGGGGCTTATAGCAATCAGCCCCAGCATTTT. This translates into CSARDREGAYSNQPQHF.